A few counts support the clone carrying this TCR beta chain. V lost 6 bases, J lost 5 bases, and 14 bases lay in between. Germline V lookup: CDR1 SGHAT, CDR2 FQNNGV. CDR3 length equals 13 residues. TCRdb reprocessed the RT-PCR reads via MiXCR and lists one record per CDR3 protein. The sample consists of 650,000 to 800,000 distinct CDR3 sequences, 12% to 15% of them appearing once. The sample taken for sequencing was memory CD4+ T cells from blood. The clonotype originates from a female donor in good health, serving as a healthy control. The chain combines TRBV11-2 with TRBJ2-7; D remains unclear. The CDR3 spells CASSIGRFDEQYF. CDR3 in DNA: TGTGCCAGCAGTATAGGGCGCTTCGACGAGCAGTACTTC.